The rows below give T cell receptor beta chains drawn from one sample of a study of blood T cell repertoires in COVID-19. Some clones are missing from TCRdb's copy, which holds only in-frame ones; the method was immunoSEQ multiplex PCR. This sample yields approximately 300,000 clones, of which roughly nine tenths are seen a single time; 2.6% belongs to the top ten. Sample: PBMCs or T cells enriched from blood (not recorded which). These receptors originate from a man in his fifties or sixties who had recovered from COVID-19. CDR3s include the opening cysteine and the closing phenylalanine or tryptophan. The order of the fields is CDR3 length, clone size, D gene, V gene, J gene, CDR3 DNA, CDR3 protein. A D gene is named only where the DNA matches it firmly. Rows give clone size only sometimes, using once, few, many, or a class for an expanded clone.

15	.	.	TRBV5-4	TRBJ1-3	TGTGCCAGCAGCTTGGCGTCAGGGCTTGGAAACACCATATATTTT	CASSLASGLGNTIYF
14	.	TRBD1	TRBV6-5	TRBJ1-2	TGTGCCAGCACACAGGGGTACAGTAACTATGGCTACACCTTC	CASTQGYSNYGYTF
13	.	.	TRBV5-1	TRBJ2-2	TGCGCCAGCAGCCTTTTCGGCACCGGGGAGCTGTTTTTT	CASSLFGTGELFF
13	.	.	TRBV3-1/TRBV3-2	TRBJ1-1	TGTGCCAGCAGCCGCGGCTTGGGCACTGAAGCTTTCTTT	CASSRGLGTEAFF
14	.	.	TRBV12-5	TRBJ2-1	TGTGCTAGTGGTTCGGCAGGGGCCTACAATGAGCAGTTCTTC	CASGSAGAYNEQFF
13	.	.	TRBV4-2	TRBJ1-1	TGTGCCAGCAGCCAAGAACGGGGCACTGAAGCTTTCTTT	CASSQERGTEAFF
15	.	.	TRBV7-2	TRBJ2-5	TGTGCCAGCAGCTTAGGAACTAGCTCCCAAGAGACCCAGTACTTC	CASSLGTSSQETQYF
14	once	TRBD1	TRBV28	TRBJ1-6	TGTGCCAGCAGCTACAGGGGTTATAATTCACCCCTCCACTTT	CASSYRGYNSPLHF
14	.	.	TRBV25-1	TRBJ2-7	TGTGCCAGCAGTAGAATCGGGACACCGTACGAGCAGTACTTC	CASSRIGTPYEQYF
14	.	.	TRBV3-1/TRBV3-2	TRBJ1-5	TGTGCCAGCACAAAAGGGGTTAGCAATCAGCCCCAGCATTTT	CASTKGVSNQPQHF
15	.	TRBD1	TRBV9	TRBJ1-3	TGTGCCAGCAGCGCGGGACAGGACAGCGCGTACACCATATATTTT	CASSAGQDSAYTIYF
16	once	.	TRBV18	TRBJ1-3	TGTGCCAGCTCACCCGCGGACGGACTCTCTGGAAACACCATATATTTT	CASSPADGLSGNTIYF
17	.	.	TRBV4-2	TRBJ2-2	TGTGCCAGCAGCCAAGCTTGGGGCACAACATCTCACGGGGAGCTGTTTTTT	CASSQAWGTTSHGELFF
16	.	TRBD2	TRBV30	TRBJ2-3	TGTGCCTGGAGTCGGCAACTAGCGGGGGCGGGAGATACGCAGTATTTT	CAWSRQLAGAGDTQYF
14	few	TRBD1	TRBV9	TRBJ2-7	TGTGCCAGCAGCGCTCAGGGGGCTGGCTACGAGCAGTACTTC	CASSAQGAGYEQYF
13	.	.	TRBV25-1	TRBJ2-5	TGTGCCAGCAGTGGAGGGGGGGCGGAGACCCAGTACTTC	CASSGGGAETQYF
14	.	.	TRBV4-3	TRBJ1-1	TGCGCCAGCAGCCAAGATTACAAGAACACTGAAGCTTTCTTT	CASSQDYKNTEAFF
17	.	.	TRBV3-1/TRBV3-2	TRBJ2-1	TGTGCCAGCAGCCAACCTCAGGGATTTCTCTCCTACAATGAGCAGTTCTTC	CASSQPQGFLSYNEQFF
13	.	.	TRBV9	TRBJ2-7	TGTGCCAGCAGCGTAGACAGCACCTACGAGCAGTACTTC	CASSVDSTYEQYF
15	.	TRBD2	TRBV7-7	TRBJ2-1	TGTGCTAGCAGCATGGGACTAGCAGGCTACAATGAGCAGTTCTTC	CASSMGLAGYNEQFF
15	.	.	TRBV9	TRBJ2-5	TGTGCCAGCAGCCCCAAGACAGGAGTCCAAGAGACCCAGTACTTC	CASSPKTGVQETQYF
17	.	TRBD2	TRBV6-4	TRBJ2-2	TGTGCCAGTTGGGGACAGTGGACTAGCGAGTACACCGGGGAGCTGTTTTTT	CASWGQWTSEYTGELFF
19	.	.	TRBV7-9	TRBJ2-1	TGTGCCAGCAGCTTAACAAGGTTAGCGGAACCGTACGAGGACAATGAGCAGTTCTTC	CASSLTRLAEPYEDNEQFF
14	.	TRBD2	TRBV15	TRBJ2-7	TGTGCCACCAGCAGAGATAGCGGGGGGTACGAGCAGTACTTC	CATSRDSGGYEQYF
15	.	TRBD1	TRBV29-1	TRBJ1-1	TGCAGCGTTGATGATTATGCAGGGGGGAACACTGAAGCTTTCTTT	CSVDDYAGGNTEAFF
14	.	TRBD1	TRBV3-1/TRBV3-2	TRBJ1-6	TGTGCCAGCAGGCTTGCAGGGGGGAATTCACCCCTCCACTTT	CASRLAGGNSPLHF
14	.	.	TRBV19	TRBJ2-7	TGTGCCAGTAGTATCCTGGGGGCTGTATACGAGCAGTACTTC	CASSILGAVYEQYF
11	.	TRBD1	TRBV19	TRBJ2-7	TGTGCCAGTAGTGGGAGCAGGGGGCTGTACTTC	CASSGSRGLYF
18	.	.	TRBV27	TRBJ1-6	TGTGCCAGCAGAGCCACCTCTTTTTCTGTCTCCTATAATTCACCCCTCCACTTT	CASRATSFSVSYNSPLHF
15	.	TRBD2	TRBV6-5	TRBJ2-1	TGTGCCAGGGACGCCGGGGGGGGGTTCTGGTGTGAGCAGTTCTTC	CARDAGGGFWCEQFF
14	.	TRBD1	TRBV6-2/TRBV6-3	TRBJ2-4	TGTGCCAGCAGTTTCTCAGGACAGGGGGGGATTCAGTACTTC	CASSFSGQGGIQYF
12	.	.	TRBV19	TRBJ1-3	TGTGCCAGCAGGGACTCTGGAAACACCATATATTTT	CASRDSGNTIYF
15	.	.	TRBV6-1	TRBJ2-5	TGTGCCAGCAGTGACCTCGCAGGGGGGACAGAGACCCAGTACTTC	CASSDLAGGTETQYF
16	.	TRBD2	TRBV19	TRBJ2-7	TGTGCCAGTAGTAAGGCGGGACTAGCGGGAGGTGGGGAGCAGTACTTC	CASSKAGLAGGGEQYF
15	.	.	TRBV5-1	TRBJ1-1	TGCGCCAGCAGCTTGGAGAGGGGAGGGAACACTGAAGCTTTCTTT	CASSLERGGNTEAFF
17	.	.	TRBV21-1	TRBJ1-5	TGTGCCAGCAGCAGGAGTCAAGGGGGCCCTAGCAATCAGCCCCAGCATTTT	CASSRSQGGPSNQPQHF
15	.	TRBD1	TRBV4-3	TRBJ1-2	TGCGCCAGCAGCCAAGATCTCAGGGGGAGGTATGGCTACACCTTC	CASSQDLRGRYGYTF
18	.	.	TRBV6-2/TRBV6-3	TRBJ1-5	TGTGCCAGCAGTTACTCGATCGTCAACAGGGATAGCAATCAGCCCCAGCATTTT	CASSYSIVNRDSNQPQHF
15	.	.	TRBV30	TRBJ1-5	TGTGCCTGGAGTGTACCGGGGACAAGCAATCAGCCCCAGCATTTT	CAWSVPGTSNQPQHF
13	.	.	TRBV30	TRBJ2-7	TGTGCCTACGCCAGGGGAAATCGGTACGAGCAGTACTTC	CAYARGNRYEQYF
15	once	TRBD1	TRBV5-5	TRBJ1-5	TGTGCCAGCAGCTTTCAGACAGGGGAGAATCAGCCCCAGCATTTT	CASSFQTGENQPQHF
14	.	TRBD1	TRBV15	TRBJ1-5	TGTGCCATTACGACAGGGGATAGCAATCAGCCCCAGCATTTT	CAITTGDSNQPQHF
14	.	TRBD1	TRBV30	TRBJ2-2	TGTGCCTGGAGTCTGGACAGGGCAAACGGGGAGCTGTTTTTT	CAWSLDRANGELFF
18	once	.	TRBV18	TRBJ1-3	TGTGCCAGCTCACCATCTTTGGCCGCGGCCGGAGGTGGAAACACCATATATTTT	CASSPSLAAAGGGNTIYF